A selection of T cell receptor beta chains follows, all from one sample in a study of technical replicates of blood from several donors. The assay was immunoSEQ multiplex PCR, and TCRdb's table has in-frame clones only and misses some. This sample has about 100,000 clones; about 95% occur once, and the top ten carry 0.3% to 0.35%. The sequencing input was T cells isolated from PBMCs. All receptors derive from a human donor in good health. Both conserved end residues are part of each CDR3. D genes are given only for firm matches. Size tells how often a clone was seen (once, few, many) or the class of an expanded clone, and some rows leave it out.

j_call: TRBJ2-7; v_call: TRBV6-1; d_call: .; clone_size: .; cdr3_nt: TGTGCCAGCAGTGGAACAGGGGGCGAGCGGGAGGCCCTTAACTTCTACGAGCAGTACTTC; cdr3_aa: CASSGTGGEREALNFYEQYF
j_call: TRBJ1-4; v_call: TRBV28; d_call: TRBD1; clone_size: .; cdr3_nt: TGTGCCAGCAGTCCGGGACAGCTCGAAAAACTGTTTTTT; cdr3_aa: CASSPGQLEKLFF
j_call: TRBJ2-1; v_call: TRBV9; d_call: .; clone_size: .; cdr3_nt: TGTGCCAGCAGCGTAGGGTCAGTTCGTGAGCAGTTCTTC; cdr3_aa: CASSVGSVREQFF
j_call: TRBJ1-1; v_call: TRBV27; d_call: .; clone_size: .; cdr3_nt: TGTGCCAGCAGTTTCGAGGGTTTGAACACTGAAGCTTTCTTT; cdr3_aa: CASSFEGLNTEAFF
j_call: TRBJ2-7; v_call: TRBV2; d_call: .; clone_size: .; cdr3_nt: TGTGCCAGCAGTGTTGGGACATCCTTCTCCTACGAGCAGTACTTC; cdr3_aa: CASSVGTSFSYEQYF
j_call: TRBJ2-3; v_call: TRBV5-6; d_call: TRBD2; clone_size: .; cdr3_nt: TGTGCCAGCAGCTACCTAGCGGGAGGGCCAGATACGCAGTATTTT; cdr3_aa: CASSYLAGGPDTQYF
j_call: TRBJ2-4; v_call: TRBV14; d_call: .; clone_size: .; cdr3_nt: TGTGCCAGCAGCCAAGAGCGGGCCAAAAACATTCAGTACTTC; cdr3_aa: CASSQERAKNIQYF
j_call: TRBJ1-1; v_call: TRBV9; d_call: .; clone_size: .; cdr3_nt: TGTGCCAGCAGCCCCCAGGGGAGCGGTGTCGGCACTGAAGCTTTCTTT; cdr3_aa: CASSPQGSGVGTEAFF
j_call: TRBJ2-3; v_call: TRBV4-3; d_call: TRBD2; clone_size: .; cdr3_nt: TGCGCCAGCAGCCAAGATTACACTAGCGGGAGGTGGGATACGCAGTATTTT; cdr3_aa: CASSQDYTSGRWDTQYF
j_call: TRBJ2-1; v_call: TRBV7-3; d_call: TRBD2; clone_size: .; cdr3_nt: TGTGCCAGCAGCCCACAGACTAGCGCTGATGAGCAGTTCTTC; cdr3_aa: CASSPQTSADEQFF
j_call: TRBJ1-1; v_call: TRBV6-6; d_call: .; clone_size: .; cdr3_nt: TGTGCCAGCAGTTCCGGGGTTGCGCAGTCGGACACTGAAGCTTTCTTT; cdr3_aa: CASSSGVAQSDTEAFF
j_call: TRBJ2-6; v_call: TRBV5-4; d_call: TRBD1; clone_size: .; cdr3_nt: TGTGCCAGCAGCCGAGACAGGGCTGGGGCCAACGTCCTGACTTTC; cdr3_aa: CASSRDRAGANVLTF
j_call: TRBJ2-3; v_call: TRBV7-3; d_call: .; clone_size: .; cdr3_nt: TGTGCCAGCAGCTTATTGGGCCGCACAGATACGCAGTATTTT; cdr3_aa: CASSLLGRTDTQYF
j_call: TRBJ1-5; v_call: TRBV28; d_call: TRBD1; clone_size: .; cdr3_nt: TGTGCCAGCAGGACAGGGGGGGGCAATCAGCCCCAGCATTTT; cdr3_aa: CASRTGGGNQPQHF
j_call: TRBJ2-3; v_call: TRBV9; d_call: TRBD2; clone_size: .; cdr3_nt: TGTGCCAGCAGCGTAGGCCTAGCGGTTAGCACAGATACGCAGTATTTT; cdr3_aa: CASSVGLAVSTDTQYF
j_call: TRBJ2-3; v_call: TRBV5-5; d_call: .; clone_size: .; cdr3_nt: TGTGCCAGCAGCTTGATCCAGCGCGGAGATACGCAGTATTTT; cdr3_aa: CASSLIQRGDTQYF
j_call: TRBJ1-3; v_call: TRBV4-1; d_call: TRBD1; clone_size: .; cdr3_nt: TGCGCCAGCAGCCAAGTTTATTCTGAGACAGGGTCTGGAAACACCATATATTTT; cdr3_aa: CASSQVYSETGSGNTIYF
j_call: TRBJ2-1; v_call: TRBV29-1; d_call: .; clone_size: .; cdr3_nt: TGCAGCGTTGTTGCGTTGTCCTACAATGAGCAGTTCTTC; cdr3_aa: CSVVALSYNEQFF
j_call: TRBJ1-1; v_call: TRBV5-1; d_call: .; clone_size: .; cdr3_nt: TGCGCCAGCAGCTTGGTGGGGATACGGGGGGATGAAGCTTTCTTT; cdr3_aa: CASSLVGIRGDEAFF
j_call: TRBJ2-3; v_call: TRBV6-5; d_call: TRBD2; clone_size: .; cdr3_nt: TGTGCCAGCAGTTTAAGACTAGCGGGGATCACAGATACGCAGTATTTT; cdr3_aa: CASSLRLAGITDTQYF
j_call: TRBJ2-3; v_call: TRBV7-6; d_call: TRBD2; clone_size: .; cdr3_nt: TGTGCCAGCAGCAGGACTAGCGGGGGGTATACAGATACGCAGTATTTT; cdr3_aa: CASSRTSGGYTDTQYF
j_call: TRBJ2-7; v_call: TRBV28; d_call: .; clone_size: .; cdr3_nt: TGTGCCAGCAGTTCTAACGACGTCAGGGGAATCGACTTCTACGAGCAGTACTTC; cdr3_aa: CASSSNDVRGIDFYEQYF
j_call: TRBJ1-4; v_call: TRBV18; d_call: TRBD1; clone_size: .; cdr3_nt: TGTGCCAGCTCACCTGGGACAGCCCAAACTGAAAAACTGTTTTTT; cdr3_aa: CASSPGTAQTEKLFF
j_call: TRBJ2-3; v_call: TRBV25-1; d_call: .; clone_size: .; cdr3_nt: TGTGCCAGCAGTGAAATAGGGGGGGGAGATACGCAGTATTTT; cdr3_aa: CASSEIGGGDTQYF
j_call: TRBJ1-4; v_call: TRBV4-1; d_call: .; clone_size: .; cdr3_nt: TGCGCCAGCAGCCAAGATGGACAGTCAACTAATGAAAAACTGTTTTTT; cdr3_aa: CASSQDGQSTNEKLFF
j_call: TRBJ2-5; v_call: TRBV6-5; d_call: TRBD1; clone_size: .; cdr3_nt: TGTGCCAGCAGGTCACAGGGGAGACAAGAGACCCAGTACTTC; cdr3_aa: CASRSQGRQETQYF
j_call: TRBJ2-3; v_call: TRBV9; d_call: .; clone_size: .; cdr3_nt: TGTGCCAGCAGCGTCTCCCTAGCGAGAGATACGCAGTATTTT; cdr3_aa: CASSVSLARDTQYF
j_call: TRBJ2-7; v_call: TRBV30; d_call: .; clone_size: .; cdr3_nt: TGTGCCTGGAGTGTAAGGAGCCCGGTACAGTACTTC; cdr3_aa: CAWSVRSPVQYF
j_call: TRBJ2-1; v_call: TRBV19; d_call: TRBD2; clone_size: .; cdr3_nt: TGTGCCAGTAGTATAAGTACGGGAGGGGGTGATGAGCAGTTCTTC; cdr3_aa: CASSISTGGGDEQFF
j_call: TRBJ2-3; v_call: TRBV2; d_call: .; clone_size: .; cdr3_nt: TGTGCCAGCAGTGGTCCGGGACTGGCAGATACGCAGTATTTT; cdr3_aa: CASSGPGLADTQYF
j_call: TRBJ1-2; v_call: TRBV12-5; d_call: .; clone_size: .; cdr3_nt: TGTGCTAGTGGTTTGGTAACGCCCCTTACAGGGAACTATGGCTACACCTTC; cdr3_aa: CASGLVTPLTGNYGYTF
j_call: TRBJ1-4; v_call: TRBV4-2; d_call: TRBD1; clone_size: .; cdr3_nt: TGTGCCAGCAGCCAAGTCGGGACAGGGGGCTCTGGAAATGAAAAACTGTTTTTT; cdr3_aa: CASSQVGTGGSGNEKLFF
j_call: TRBJ2-5; v_call: TRBV4-1; d_call: TRBD2; clone_size: .; cdr3_nt: TGCGCCAGCAGTCTGATAGCGGGAGAGGAGACCCAGTACTTC; cdr3_aa: CASSLIAGEETQYF
j_call: TRBJ2-1; v_call: TRBV27; d_call: TRBD2; clone_size: .; cdr3_nt: TGTGCCAGCAGCCCTCGACTAGCGGGAGGACTGGGATTATACAATGAGCAGTTCTTC; cdr3_aa: CASSPRLAGGLGLYNEQFF
j_call: TRBJ2-3; v_call: TRBV9; d_call: TRBD2; clone_size: .; cdr3_nt: TGTGCCAGCAGCGCGAATACCCGGGAGGCAGGTACGCAGTATTTT; cdr3_aa: CASSANTREAGTQYF
j_call: TRBJ1-2; v_call: TRBV2; d_call: .; clone_size: .; cdr3_nt: TGTGCCAGCAGTGAATCGGGGAATAAGGATGGCTACACCTTC; cdr3_aa: CASSESGNKDGYTF
j_call: TRBJ1-5; v_call: TRBV27; d_call: .; clone_size: once; cdr3_nt: TGTGCCAGCAGTCCCCTCAATCAGCCCCAGCATTTT; cdr3_aa: CASSPLNQPQHF
j_call: TRBJ2-2; v_call: TRBV6-5; d_call: .; clone_size: .; cdr3_nt: TGTGCCAGCAGTTACTCGATACAGCCAACCGGGGAGCTGTTTTTT; cdr3_aa: CASSYSIQPTGELFF
j_call: TRBJ2-3; v_call: TRBV29-1; d_call: TRBD2; clone_size: .; cdr3_nt: TGCAGCGTTACCCCCCTAGCGGGAACCACAGATACGCAGTATTTT; cdr3_aa: CSVTPLAGTTDTQYF
j_call: TRBJ1-1; v_call: TRBV30; d_call: TRBD1; clone_size: .; cdr3_nt: TGTGCCTGGAGTATAGGAGGGGGCTCAGTCCGAGAAACTGAAGCTTTCTTT; cdr3_aa: CAWSIGGGSVRETEAFF
j_call: TRBJ1-2; v_call: TRBV7-6; d_call: .; clone_size: .; cdr3_nt: TGTGCCAGCAGCTTAGTAGAGACAGGCTATGGCTACACCTTC; cdr3_aa: CASSLVETGYGYTF
j_call: TRBJ2-1; v_call: TRBV4-3; d_call: TRBD2; clone_size: .; cdr3_nt: TGCGCCAGCAGCCCCGACCATACGCTAGCGGGAATGGATGAGCAGTTCTTC; cdr3_aa: CASSPDHTLAGMDEQFF
j_call: TRBJ2-7; v_call: TRBV10-3; d_call: .; clone_size: .; cdr3_nt: TGTGCCATCAGTGAAGAAGGGGTCGACGAGCAGTACTTC; cdr3_aa: CAISEEGVDEQYF
j_call: TRBJ2-7; v_call: TRBV5-1; d_call: .; clone_size: few; cdr3_nt: TGCGCCAGCAGCTTGGCTGTCTCAGGGGCCTACGAGCAGTACTTC; cdr3_aa: CASSLAVSGAYEQYF
j_call: TRBJ2-5; v_call: TRBV10-3; d_call: TRBD2; clone_size: .; cdr3_nt: TGTGCCATCACTGAGCGGGAGGTAGAGACCCAGTACTTC; cdr3_aa: CAITEREVETQYF
j_call: TRBJ1-5; v_call: TRBV28; d_call: .; clone_size: .; cdr3_nt: TGTGCCACCCGAGGCGGGATTTCCAATCAGCCCCAGCATTTT; cdr3_aa: CATRGGISNQPQHF
j_call: TRBJ2-1; v_call: TRBV27; d_call: TRBD2; clone_size: .; cdr3_nt: TGTGCCAGCAGTTTATGGGTAGCGGGAGATCGAGGCACTGAGCAGTTCTTC; cdr3_aa: CASSLWVAGDRGTEQFF
j_call: TRBJ1-1; v_call: TRBV5-1; d_call: TRBD1; clone_size: .; cdr3_nt: TGCGCCAGCAGCGGGGGGGACAGGGCCCGTGAAGCTTTCTTT; cdr3_aa: CASSGGDRAREAFF
j_call: TRBJ2-5; v_call: TRBV21-1; d_call: .; clone_size: once; cdr3_nt: TGTGCCAGCAGCAAGGGTGGACAGGTACAAGAGACCCAGTACTTC; cdr3_aa: CASSKGGQVQETQYF
j_call: TRBJ1-1; v_call: TRBV28; d_call: .; clone_size: .; cdr3_nt: TGTGCCAGCAGTTTATGGCAGCTTCACGGGACTGAAGCTTTCTTT; cdr3_aa: CASSLWQLHGTEAFF
j_call: TRBJ2-1; v_call: TRBV7-9; d_call: .; clone_size: .; cdr3_nt: TGTGCCAGCAGCTTAGCGGGAGCGGATAATGAGCAGTTCTTC; cdr3_aa: CASSLAGADNEQFF
j_call: TRBJ1-1; v_call: TRBV5-1; d_call: .; clone_size: .; cdr3_nt: TGCGCCAGCAGCTTGCAAGGGGCGAACACTGAAGCTTTCTTT; cdr3_aa: CASSLQGANTEAFF
j_call: TRBJ2-1; v_call: TRBV6-1; d_call: .; clone_size: .; cdr3_nt: TGTGCCGTCGGGGGAGGGGGTAGCGATGAGCAGTTCTTC; cdr3_aa: CAVGGGGSDEQFF